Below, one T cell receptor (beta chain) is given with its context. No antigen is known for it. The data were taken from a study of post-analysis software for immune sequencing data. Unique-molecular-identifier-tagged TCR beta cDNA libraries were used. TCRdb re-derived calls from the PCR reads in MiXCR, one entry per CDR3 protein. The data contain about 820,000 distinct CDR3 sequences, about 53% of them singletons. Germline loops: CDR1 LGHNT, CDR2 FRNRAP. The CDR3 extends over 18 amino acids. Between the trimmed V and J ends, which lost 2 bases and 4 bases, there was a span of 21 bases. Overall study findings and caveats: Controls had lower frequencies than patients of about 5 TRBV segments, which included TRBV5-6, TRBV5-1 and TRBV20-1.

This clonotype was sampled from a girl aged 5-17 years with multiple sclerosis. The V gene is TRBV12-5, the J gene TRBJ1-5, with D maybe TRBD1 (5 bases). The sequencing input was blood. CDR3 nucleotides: TGTGCTAGTGGTTTGAATCCCCTCCGACAGCACCCTAATCAGCCCCAGCATTTT. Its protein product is CASGLNPLRQHPNQPQHF. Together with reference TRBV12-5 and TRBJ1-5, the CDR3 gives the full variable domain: DARVTQTPRHKVTEMGQEVTMRCQPILGHNTVFWYRQTMMQGLELLAYFRNRAPLDDSGMPKDRFSAEMPDATLATLKIQPSEPRDSAVYFCASGLNPLRQHPNQPQHFGDGTRLSIL.